What follows describes a single T cell receptor (beta chain). Antigen unknown. Every sample yielded at least 6 million isolated PBMCs. The CDR3 has 13 amino acids. The germline V gene has CDR1 SGHTS and CDR2 YDEGEE. The ends were cut back, 1 base at V and 8 bases at J, with 12 bases in the middle. The data derive from a study of blood T cells in healthy people across ages. Background on the study: Template switching retrieved approximately one barcoded beta molecule for each two T cells.

For the second PCR, which ran for roughly 7 to 11 cycles, a sample-barcoded 5' primer and a J-beta primer mix were used. From the 5' RACE reads, TCRdb called clonotypes with MiXCR, one entry per CDR3 protein. The sample records 1,500,000 or so distinct CDR3 sequences, roughly 64% being singletons. Study-level points and caveats: In long-lived donors, naive CD4+ cell counts and diversity exceeded those of aged donors.

Sequenced input: blood. This receptor was obtained from a man younger than 30 in good health. V and J are TRBV5-8 and TRBJ1-2; D gene uncertain. Here the CDR3 reads CASSLPETRGYTF. The DNA for the CDR3 is TGTGCCAGCAGCTTGCCGGAGACGCGGGGCTACACCTTC.